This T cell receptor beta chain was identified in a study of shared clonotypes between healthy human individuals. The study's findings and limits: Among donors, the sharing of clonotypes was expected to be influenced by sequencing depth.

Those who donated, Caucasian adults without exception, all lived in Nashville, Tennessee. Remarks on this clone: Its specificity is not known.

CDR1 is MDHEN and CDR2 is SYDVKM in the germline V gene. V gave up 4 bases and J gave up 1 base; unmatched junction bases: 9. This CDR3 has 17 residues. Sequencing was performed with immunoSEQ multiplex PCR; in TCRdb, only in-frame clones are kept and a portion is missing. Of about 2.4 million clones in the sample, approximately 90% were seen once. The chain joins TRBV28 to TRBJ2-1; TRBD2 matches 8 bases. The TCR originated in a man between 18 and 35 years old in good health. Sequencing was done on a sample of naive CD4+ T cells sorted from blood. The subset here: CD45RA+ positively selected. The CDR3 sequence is CASSSSTSAISYNEQFF. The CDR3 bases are TGTGCCAGCAGTTCCTCGACTAGCGCAATTTCCTACAATGAGCAGTTCTTC.